This T cell receptor (beta chain) stems from a study of cytomegalovirus exposure and HLA in healthy donors. Across the study: In terms of ancestry, the Caucasian-associated cluster contained roughly 80% of the roughly 360 genotyped donors.

Healthy bone marrow donors made up the donors. The primer mix had 60 Vbeta and 13 Jbeta primers. The table came from immunoSEQ multiplex PCR; TCRdb's copy has only in-frame clones and leaves some out. The top ten clones hold less than 3% of a sample with more than 50,000 clones, about three quarters of them seen once. CDR1 and CDR2 (germline): MNHNS, SASEGT. The CDR3 length is 15 residues. After removal of 2 bases from V and 0 bases from J, the junction contained 1 base not matched to a gene. The TCR sequence derives from a female donor in good health and CMV-seronegative. This rearrangement joins TRBV6-1 to TRBJ2-7; TRBD1 aligns across 10 bases. The sequenced material came from PBMCs. CDR3 nucleotide sequence: TGTGCCAGCAGTGAAAGGACAGGGGGCTCCTACGAGCAGTACTTC. Protein: CASSERTGGSYEQYF.